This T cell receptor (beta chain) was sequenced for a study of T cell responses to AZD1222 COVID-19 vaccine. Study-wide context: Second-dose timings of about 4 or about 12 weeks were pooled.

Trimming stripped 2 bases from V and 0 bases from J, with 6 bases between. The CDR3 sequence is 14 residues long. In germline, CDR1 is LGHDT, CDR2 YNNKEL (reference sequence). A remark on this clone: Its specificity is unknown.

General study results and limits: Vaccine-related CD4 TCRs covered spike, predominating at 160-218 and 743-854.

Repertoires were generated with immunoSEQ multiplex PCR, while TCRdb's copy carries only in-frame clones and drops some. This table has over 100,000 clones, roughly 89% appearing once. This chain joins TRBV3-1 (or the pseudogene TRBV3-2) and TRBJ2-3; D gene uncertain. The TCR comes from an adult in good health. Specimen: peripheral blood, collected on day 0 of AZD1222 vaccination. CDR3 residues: CASSQQGSTDTQYF. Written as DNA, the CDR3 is TGTGCCAGCAGCCAACAAGGGAGCACAGATACGCAGTATTTT.